The clone carrying this TCR beta chain was picked up a small number of times. Its antigen is still unknown. This sample was included in a study of T-cell reconstitution after alpha-beta-depleted transplantation in children. Study-level findings and limits: Newly produced T cells mostly provided counts and TCRbeta diversity after one year, as hyperexpanded clones declined. In some patients, recipient T cells and intrathymic progenitors surviving conditioning explained high day-60 diversity.

During its preparation, the TCRbeta library received unique molecular identifiers. TCRdb independently ran MiXCR on the PCR reads; one entry per CDR3 protein. The table shows some 840,000 distinct CDR3 sequences, with roughly 16% occurring only once. This CDR3 has 16 residues. The V gene end was trimmed by 2 bases and the J gene end by 3 bases; junction bases not matched to a gene: 5. The V call is TRBV12-3 or TRBV12-4, the J call TRBJ2-7; 12 bases match TRBD2. The sequence derives from a male patient younger than 18 who had a stem cell transplant for acute lymphoblastic leukemia, so the T cells may come from the graft donor. Sequencing used PBMCs, mostly from graft donor cells, obtained 360 days after TCRalphabeta/CD19-depleted stem cell transplant. CDR3 region: CASSLRWTSGNYEQYF. CDR3 bases: TGTGCCAGCAGTTTAAGGTGGACTAGCGGGAACTACGAGCAGTACTTC.